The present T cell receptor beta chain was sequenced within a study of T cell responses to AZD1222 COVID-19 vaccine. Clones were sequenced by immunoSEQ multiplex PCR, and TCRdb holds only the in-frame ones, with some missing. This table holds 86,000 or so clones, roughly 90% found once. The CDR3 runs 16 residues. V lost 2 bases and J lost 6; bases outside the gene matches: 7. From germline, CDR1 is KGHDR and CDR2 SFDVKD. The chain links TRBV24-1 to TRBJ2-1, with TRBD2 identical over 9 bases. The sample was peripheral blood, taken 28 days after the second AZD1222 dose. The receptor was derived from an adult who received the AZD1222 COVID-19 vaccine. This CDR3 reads CATSDSTGTSFNEQFF. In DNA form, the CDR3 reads TGTGCCACCAGTGATTCCACCGGGACTAGCTTCAATGAGCAGTTCTTC.